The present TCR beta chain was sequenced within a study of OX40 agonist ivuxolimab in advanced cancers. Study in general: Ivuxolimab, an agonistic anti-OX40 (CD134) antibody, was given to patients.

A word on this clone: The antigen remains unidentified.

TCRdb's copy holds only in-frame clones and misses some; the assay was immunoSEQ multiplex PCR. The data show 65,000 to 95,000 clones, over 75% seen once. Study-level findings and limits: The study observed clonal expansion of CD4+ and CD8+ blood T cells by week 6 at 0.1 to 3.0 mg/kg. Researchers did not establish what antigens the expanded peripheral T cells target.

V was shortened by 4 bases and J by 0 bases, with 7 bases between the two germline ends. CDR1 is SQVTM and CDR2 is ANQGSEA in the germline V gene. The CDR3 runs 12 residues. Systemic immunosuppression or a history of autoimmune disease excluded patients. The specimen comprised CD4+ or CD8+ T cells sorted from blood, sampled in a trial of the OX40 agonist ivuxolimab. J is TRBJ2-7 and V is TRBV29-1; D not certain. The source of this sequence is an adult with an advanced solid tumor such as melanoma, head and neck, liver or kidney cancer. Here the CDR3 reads CSVGINSYEQYF. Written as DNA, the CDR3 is TGCAGCGTTGGGATAAACTCCTACGAGCAGTACTTC.